This T cell receptor beta chain was retrieved from a study of blood T cell repertoires in COVID-19. In the study overall: Specimens from acute and convalescent COVID-19 originated in the United States, Italy and Spain. PBMCs, B-cell-depleted T cells, or T cells were the source of the cDNA or gDNA that made up the material.

Sequencing was performed with immunoSEQ multiplex PCR; in TCRdb, only in-frame clones are kept and a portion is missing. Among some 410,000 clones listed, around 87% were seen once. Per germline, CDR1 SGHRS and CDR2 YFSETQ. Trimming removed 2 bases from V and 9 bases from J; junction bases left unmatched: 9. This CDR3 contains 14 residues. The study drew participants aged about 18 to 89 years from around 24 US areas. The receptor was derived from a woman aged 25 to 39 with acute COVID-19. V and J are TRBV5-1 and TRBJ2-7; 9 bases are a match to TRBD1. The specimen was PBMCs or T cells enriched from blood (not recorded which). This CDR3 is CASSFLGQGRVQYF. The CDR3 DNA follows: TGCGCCAGCAGCTTCCTCGGACAGGGGAGGGTGCAGTACTTC.